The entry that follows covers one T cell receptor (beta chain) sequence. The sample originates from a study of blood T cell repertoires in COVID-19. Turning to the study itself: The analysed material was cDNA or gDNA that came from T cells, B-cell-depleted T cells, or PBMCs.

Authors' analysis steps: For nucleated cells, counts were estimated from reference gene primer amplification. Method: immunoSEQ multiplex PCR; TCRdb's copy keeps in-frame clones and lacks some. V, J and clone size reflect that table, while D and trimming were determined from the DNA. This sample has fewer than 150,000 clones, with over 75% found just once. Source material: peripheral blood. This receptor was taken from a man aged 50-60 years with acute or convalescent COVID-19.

The CDR3 nucleotides read TGTGCCAGTAGTAAACTAGCGGGATACTCCTACGAGCAGTACTTC. It encodes CASSKLAGYSYEQYF. V and J are TRBV19 and TRBJ2-7; 10 bases fit TRBD2. Germline V gene sequence: CDR1 LNHDA, CDR2 SQIVND (reference sequence). The CDR3 spans 15 residues. Trimming at V came to 4 bases and at J to 0 bases, leaving 3 bases not matched to a gene. Together with reference TRBV19 and TRBJ2-7, the CDR3 gives the full variable domain: DGGITQSPKYLFRKEGQNVTLSCEQNLNHDAMYWYRQDPGQGLRLIYYSQIVNDFQKGDIAEGYSVSREKKESFPLTVTSAQKNPTAFYLCASSKLAGYSYEQYFGPGTRLTVT.